These 32 T cell receptor beta chains share one sample of origin, sequenced in a study of T cell changes during pregnancy in multiple sclerosis. The method was immunoSEQ multiplex PCR; TCRdb's version includes in-frame clones alone and lacks a portion of them. The sample lists roughly 42,000 clones, around 90% occurring once. Specimen: CD4+ T cells from peripheral blood mononuclear cells, collected in the first trimester of pregnancy. These receptors all come from a female donor with multiple sclerosis, enrolled in a pregnancy study.

The chain uses TRBV11-2 and TRBJ1-2, with TRBD1 matching 8 bases. J lost 2 bases, V lost 3 bases, and 5 bases had no gene match. CDR3 length: 15 amino acids. CDR1 and CDR2 (germline): SGHAT, FQNNGV. CDR3 sequence: CASSLRTGTNYGYTF. In nucleotides, the CDR3 is TGTGCCAGCAGCTTGCGGACAGGGACGAACTATGGCTACACCTTC.

The chain uses TRBV18 and TRBJ1-4; TRBD1 aligns across 7 bases. Germline V gene data show CDR1 as KGHSH and CDR2 as LQKENI. The CDR3 is 15 residues long. Trimming took 2 bases from V and 4 from J; bases not matched to a gene: 4. CDR3 DNA sequence: TGTGCCAGCTCACCAGGGGGACAGCTTAATGAAAAACTGTTTTTT. Translated, it gives CASSPGGQLNEKLFF. The full variable domain, completed using reference TRBV18 and TRBJ1-4, is NAGVMQNPRHLVRRRGQEARLRCSPMKGHSHVYWYRQLPEEGLKFMVYLQKENIIDESGMPKERFSAEFPKEGPSILRIQQVVRGDSAAYFCASSPGGQLNEKLFFGSGTQLSVL.

This clone appeared once. The V and J genes are TRBV18 and TRBJ2-7; maybe TRBD2 (6 bases). Germline V gene data show CDR1 as KGHSH and CDR2 as LQKENI. There are 14 residues in the CDR3. With 2 bases removed from V and 5 bases from J, the gap between germline ends came to 13 bases. The CDR3 spells CASSPIRAGDEQYF. DNA for the CDR3: TGTGCCAGCTCACCAATAAGAGCGGGTGACGAGCAGTACTTC.

This chain joins TRBV27 and TRBJ2-7; TRBD2 matches at 7 bases. The CDR3 runs to 14 residues. Germline values: CDR1 MNHEY, CDR2 SMNVEV (reference sequence). V dropped 7 bases and J dropped 2; count of bases not matched to a gene: 8. For the CDR3, the DNA is TGTGCCAGCACCGGAGCGGGGCCCCCCTACGAGCAGTACTTC. It yields the protein CASTGAGPPYEQYF.

The chain carries TRBV6-1 and TRBJ1-5; D gene unclear. The CDR3 spans 13 residues. The germline V and J ends were trimmed by 3 bases and 2 bases, with 5 bases remaining between them. CDR1 is MNHNS and CDR2 is SASEGT in the germline V gene. CDR3 residues: CASSDRGNQPQHF. In DNA, the CDR3 is TGTGCCAGCAGTGACCGGGGCAATCAGCCCCAGCATTTT.

The chain carries TRBV7-2 and TRBJ2-3; 7 bases map to TRBD1. The CDR3 loop spans 14 amino acids. V lost 7 bases and J lost 2; bases outside the gene matches: 6. Germline V gene lookup returns CDR1 SGHTA and CDR2 FQGNSA. The DNA for the CDR3 is TGTGCCAGCACCCTGACAGGGACCACAGATACGCAGTATTTT. Amino acid sequence: CASTLTGTTDTQYF.

This chain uses TRBV5-1 with TRBJ1-1; a weak D match, TRBD1 (6 bases). From germline, CDR1 is SGHRS and CDR2 YFSETQ. The V end was cut by 4 bases, the J end by 1 base, with 17 bases between. This CDR3 has 16 residues. The DNA of the CDR3 is TGCGCCAGCAGCCCCGATGCGGGGGCGGGGAACACTGAAGCTTTCTTT. Translation gives CASSPDAGAGNTEAFF. The variable domain in full, with the rest retrieved from reference TRBV5-1 and TRBJ1-1, is KAGVTQTPRYLIKTRGQQVTLSCSPISGHRSVSWYQQTPGQGLQFLFEYFSETQRNKGNFPGRFSGRQFSNSRSEMNVSTLELGDSALYLCASSPDAGAGNTEAFFGQGTRLTVV.

V usage is TRBV5-6 and J usage is TRBJ2-3, with a tentative D call TRBD1 (5 bases). The CDR3 has 14 amino acids. Germline assignment: CDR1 SGHDT and CDR2 YYEEEE. The germline V and J ends were trimmed by 4 bases and 1 base, with 10 bases remaining between them. The CDR3, as DNA: TGTGCCAGCAGCGGATTACAGGGCACAGATACGCAGTATTTT. Amino acid sequence: CASSGLQGTDTQYF.

The chain employs TRBV5-4 and TRBJ1-1; D ambiguous. CDR1 SGHNT and CDR2 YYREEE come from the germline V gene (reference sequence). The V gene lost 4 bases and the J gene lost 0 bases, with 16 bases spanning the gap. The CDR3 has 16 amino acids. The CDR3 DNA follows: TGTGCCAGCAGCCCGGGGAGGTTAGTCATGAACACTGAAGCTTTCTTT. This translates into CASSPGRLVMNTEAFF.

The chain is built from TRBV5-6 and TRBJ2-7; 8 nucleotides agree with TRBD1. The CDR3 has 14 residues. J gave up 4 bases and V 4 bases, and 7 bases lay outside the gene matches. Germline V CDR1 and CDR2: SGHDT, YYEEEE. CDR3: CASSPLGQGYEQYF. CDR3 DNA: TGTGCCAGCAGCCCCTTAGGACAGGGATACGAGCAGTACTTC.

V and J are TRBV27 and TRBJ1-2, with D possibly TRBD1 on 6 matching bases. With 5 bases removed from V and 4 bases from J, the gap between germline ends came to 14 bases. The germline V gene has CDR1 MNHEY and CDR2 SMNVEV (reference sequence). This CDR3 is 14 amino acids long. CDR3 residues: CASSPWGHLYGYTF. The DNA of the CDR3 is TGTGCCAGCAGTCCCTGGGGGCACCTCTATGGCTACACCTTC.

The chain is built from TRBV7-7 and TRBJ2-3; 14 nucleotides align to TRBD2. V gave up 5 bases and J gave up 8 bases; unmatched junction bases: 6. The germline CDR1 and CDR2 sequences are SSHAT and FNYEAQ (reference sequence). The CDR3 spans 15 residues. The DNA of the CDR3 is TGTGCCAGCAGCAGTGGACTAGCGGGAGGCGGTACGCAGTATTTT. Its protein is CASSSGLAGGGTQYF.

The chain links TRBV4-1 to TRBJ2-1; the match to TRBD1 covers 8 bases. Looked up from germline, CDR1 is MGHRA and CDR2 is YSYEKL. Trimming at V came to 3 bases and at J to 9 bases, leaving 10 bases not matched to a gene. The CDR3 runs to 15 residues. The CDR3 sequence: CASSHLGQGSVEQFF. Written as DNA, the CDR3 is TGCGCCAGCAGCCACCTCGGACAGGGAAGTGTTGAGCAGTTCTTC.

V gene TRBV6-6 combines with J gene TRBJ1-3; possibly TRBD1 for D (6 bases). The V gene lost 0 bases and the J gene lost 14 bases, with 14 bases spanning the gap. CDR1 is MNHNY and CDR2 is SVGAGI in the germline V gene (reference sequence). The CDR3 is 13 amino acids. The CDR3 region is CASSYSGGSPVYF. CDR3 DNA: TGTGCCAGCAGTTACTCTGGGGGCAGCCCCGTATATTTT.

This clone occurred once. The rearrangement joins TRBV7-8 to TRBJ2-7; the match to TRBD2 covers 8 bases. CDR3 length: 15 residues. After removal of 8 bases from V and 0 bases from J, the junction contained 9 bases not matched to a gene. CDR1 is SGHVS and CDR2 is FQNEAQ in the germline V gene. Here the CDR3 reads CASHSLAGFSYEQYF. CDR3 bases: TGTGCCAGCCACTCTTTAGCGGGATTCTCCTACGAGCAGTACTTC.

J is TRBJ2-7 and V is TRBV10-3, with D hard to call. Trimming stripped 6 bases from V and 3 bases from J, with 12 bases between. The CDR3 runs to 13 residues. Looked up from germline, CDR1 is ENHRY and CDR2 is SYGVKD. Written as DNA, the CDR3 is TGTGCCATCAGCGAGAGAACTGTCTACGAGCAGTACTTC. Encoded protein: CAISERTVYEQYF.

The chain uses TRBV28 and TRBJ1-5, with D possibly being TRBD1 (6 bases). V lost 7 bases, J lost 4 bases, and 14 bases lay in between. Germline V CDR1 and CDR2: MDHEN, SYDVKM. This CDR3 spans 14 amino acids. As DNA, the CDR3 is TGTGCCAGCACTCTGGACAGCTATAATCAGCCCCAGCATTTT. Its translation is CASTLDSYNQPQHF.

This sequence joins TRBV28 and TRBJ1-4; 8 bases map to TRBD1. J was trimmed by 4 bases and V by 7 bases; bases with no gene match: 14. The CDR3 has 17 residues. The germline V gene has CDR1 MDHEN and CDR2 SYDVKM. The CDR3 DNA reads TGTGCCAGCACCCCCAGGGCAGGGGGCAGGGGTAATGAAAAACTGTTTTTT. Encoded protein: CASTPRAGGRGNEKLFF.

The gene calls are TRBV11-2 and TRBJ2-7; no definite D call. CDR3 length: 14 amino acids. In germline, CDR1 is SGHAT, CDR2 FQNNGV. V lost 0 bases to trimming and J lost 0 bases, with 6 bases between them. In nucleotides, the CDR3 is TGTGCCAGCAGCTTAGATAACAACTCCTACGAGCAGTACTTC. It specifies CASSLDNNSYEQYF.

The chain is built from TRBV5-4 and TRBJ2-2; 9 nucleotides agree with TRBD2. The CDR3 length is 15 residues. V was pared by 2 bases and J by 6 bases, with 5 bases of the junction left unmatched. CDR1 and CDR2 from the germline V gene are SGHNT and YYREEE (reference sequence). The CDR3 spells CASSFSGREAGELFF. CDR3 nucleotide sequence: TGTGCCAGCAGCTTTAGCGGGAGAGAGGCCGGGGAGCTGTTTTTT.

This chain connects TRBV30 to TRBJ1-2, with 9 bases identical to TRBD1. Germline-derived CDR1 and CDR2 are GTSNPN and SVGIG (reference sequence). This CDR3 has 13 residues. V shed 7 bases and J 6 bases; nucleotides not matched to a gene: 9. The CDR3 DNA reads as TGTGCCTACACAGGGGGCGAATGGGATGGCTACACCTTC. Protein: CAYTGGEWDGYTF.

This chain links TRBV2 with TRBJ2-3; tentative D call: TRBD1 (5 bases). Germline lookup yields CDR1 SNHLY and CDR2 FYNNEI. The CDR3 has 16 residues. V was shortened by 11 bases and J by 0 bases, with 21 bases between the two germline ends. The CDR3 nucleotides are TGTGCCGGCGCCCCTGGGCGGACACCTAGCACAGATACGCAGTATTTT. This codes for CAGAPGRTPSTDTQYF.

The chain couples TRBV19 to TRBJ2-7; 9 nucleotides agree with TRBD2. V gave up 10 bases and J gave up 2 bases; unmatched junction bases: 12. The CDR3 has 15 residues. CDR1 and CDR2 from the germline V gene are LNHDA and SQIVND (reference sequence). This CDR3 reads CATQGASGAPYEQYF. CDR3 sequence (DNA): TGTGCCACCCAGGGCGCTAGCGGGGCACCCTACGAGCAGTACTTC.

The chain is built from TRBV7-9 and TRBJ1-1, with a possible D match to TRBD1 (5 bases). This CDR3 contains 15 residues. Trimming stripped 5 bases from V and 6 bases from J, with 19 bases between. From germline, CDR1 is SEHNR and CDR2 FQNEAQ (reference sequence). The CDR3 spells CASSLESGTTPEAFF. The CDR3 DNA sequence: TGTGCCAGCAGCCTAGAGAGCGGGACTACCCCTGAAGCTTTCTTT. Full variable domain (outside the CDR3, taken from reference TRBV7-9 and TRBJ1-1): DTGVSQNPRHKITKRGQNVTFRCDPISEHNRLYWYRQTLGQGPEFLTYFQNEAQLEKSRLLSDRFSAERPKGSFSTLEIQRTEQGDSAMYLCASSLESGTTPEAFFGQGTRLTVV.

This chain's CDR3 is CASSIVEGAQYGYTF. In nucleotides, the CDR3 is TGTGCCAGTAGTATCGTGGAGGGGGCGCAGTATGGCTACACCTTC. The chain joins TRBV19 to TRBJ1-2; the match to TRBD1 covers 7 bases. The CDR3 length is 15 residues. V gave up 3 bases and J gave up 5 bases; unmatched junction bases: 9. The germline V gene has CDR1 LNHDA and CDR2 SQIVND (reference sequence). The whole variable domain, remainder taken from reference TRBV19 and TRBJ1-2, is DGGITQSPKYLFRKEGQNVTLSCEQNLNHDAMYWYRQDPGQGLRLIYYSQIVNDFQKGDIAEGYSVSREKKESFPLTVTSAQKNPTAFYLCASSIVEGAQYGYTFGSGTRLTVV.

The chain uses TRBV15 and TRBJ1-2; a weak D match, TRBD1 (5 bases). The V gene's germline CDR1 is LNHNV and CDR2 YYDKDF (reference sequence). V was pared by 1 base and J by 2 bases, with 20 bases between. This CDR3 region has 18 residues. The CDR3 spells CATSRAAGARRGNYGYTF. The CDR3, as DNA: TGTGCCACCAGCAGAGCGGCTGGGGCCAGGAGGGGAAACTATGGCTACACCTTC.

The chain recombines TRBV7-2 with TRBJ2-1; D remains ambiguous. V gave up 5 bases and J gave up 7 bases, with 3 bases separating them. Germline V lookup: CDR1 SGHTA, CDR2 FQGNSA. The CDR3 is 10 amino acids. CDR3 nucleotide sequence: TGTGCCAGCAGCCAGAATGAGCAGTTCTTC. This codes for CASSQNEQFF. Variable domain in full (rest from reference TRBV7-2 and TRBJ2-1): GAGVSQSPSNKVTEKGKDVELRCDPISGHTALYWYRQSLGQGLEFLIYFQGNSAPDKSGLPSDRFSAERTGGSVSTLTIQRTQQEDSAVYLCASSQNEQFFGPGTRLTVL.

The rearrangement joins TRBV9 to TRBJ2-1; 9 bases align to TRBD2. Germline V gene lookup returns CDR1 SGDLS and CDR2 YYNGEE. The junction had 8 bases not matched to a gene; V was cut back by 3 bases and J by 10 bases. This CDR3 region has 14 residues. CDR3 coding DNA: TGTGCCAGCAGCGAGGGCGGGACTAGCAGCGAGCAGTTCTTC. Translation: CASSEGGTSSEQFF.

The genes are TRBV7-6 and TRBJ2-1, with TRBD2 matching over 8 bases. CDR1 SGHVS and CDR2 FNYEAQ come from the germline V gene. This CDR3 has 15 residues. V shed 1 base and J 6 bases; nucleotides not matched to a gene: 5. This chain's CDR3 is CASSLGLAGRNEQFF. CDR3 DNA: TGTGCCAGCAGCTTAGGGCTAGCGGGTCGCAATGAGCAGTTCTTC.

This clone is a singleton in its sample. J is TRBJ2-7 and V is TRBV27; 9 positions agree with TRBD2. The CDR3 contains 17 residues. The V and J ends lost 4 bases and 0 bases, in that order; junction bases with no gene match: 10. CDR1 is MNHEY and CDR2 is SMNVEV in the germline V gene (reference sequence). The CDR3: CASSSQTRLAASYEQYF. CDR3 DNA sequence: TGTGCCAGCAGTTCCCAGACTAGACTAGCGGCCTCCTACGAGCAGTACTTC.

CDR3 residues: CASSFRLLGYTF. CDR3 sequence (DNA): TGTGCCAGCAGTTTCAGGCTTCTGGGCTACACCTTC. This chain connects TRBV6-1 to TRBJ1-2; unclear D gene. Trimming removed 5 bases at V and 8 bases at J, with 12 bases between. Germline V lookup: CDR1 MNHNS, CDR2 SASEGT. There are 12 residues in the CDR3.

CDR3 amino acids: CASRKAGAGNEQFF. The CDR3 DNA is TGTGCCAGCAGAAAAGCGGGAGCGGGAAATGAGCAGTTCTTC. The chain recombines TRBV28 with TRBJ2-1; 8 positions agree with TRBD2. This CDR3 has 14 amino acids. CDR1 is MDHEN, CDR2 SYDVKM, per germline. Trimming cost V 6 bases and J 7 bases; bases outside gene matches: 8. Complete variable domain (other parts from reference TRBV28 and TRBJ2-1): DVKVTQSSRYLVKRTGEKVFLECVQDMDHENMFWYRQDPGLGLRLIYFSYDVKMKEKGDIPEGYSVSREKKERFSLILESASTNQTSMYLCASRKAGAGNEQFFGPGTRLTVL.